Below, 7 T cell receptor beta chains from the same sample are listed, as sequenced in a study of blood T cell repertoires in COVID-19. Here immunoSEQ multiplex PCR was the method, and the copy in TCRdb shows in-frame clones only, minus some. The sample shows about 300,000 clones, nearly 90% of them seen only once. The sequenced material came from PBMCs or T cells enriched from blood (not recorded which). These receptors came from a woman aged 45-65 years who had been exposed to COVID-19.

CDR3 sequence (DNA): TGTGCCAGCAGCCCAGGGACAGGTGGGGGAGGAGATACGCAGTATTTT. This codes for CASSPGTGGGGDTQYF. The chain is built from TRBV11-2 and TRBJ2-3; TRBD1 agrees at 8 bases. Germline values: CDR1 SGHAT, CDR2 FQNNGV. Losses at the gene ends were 5 bases for V and 5 bases for J; bases not matched to a gene: 12. This CDR3 region has 16 residues.

The rearrangement uses TRBV20-1 and TRBJ2-7, with no clear D. Trimming stripped 4 bases from V and 3 bases from J, with 7 bases between. The germline CDR1 and CDR2 sequences are DFQATT and SNEGSKA (reference sequence). The CDR3 runs to 11 residues. The CDR3 region is CSATPYYEQYF. The CDR3, as DNA: TGCAGTGCTACTCCCTACTACGAGCAGTACTTC.

This clone came up once. The chain carries TRBV5-1 and TRBJ1-1; D call uncertain. Germline loops: CDR1 SGHRS, CDR2 YFSETQ. This CDR3 is 15 amino acids long. V lost 3 bases and J 0 bases, leaving 12 bases between the germline ends. CDR3 in amino acids: CASSSLGLLNTEAFF. DNA of the CDR3: TGCGCCAGCAGCTCCCTGGGCCTCTTGAACACTGAAGCTTTCTTT.

The V and J genes are TRBV27 and TRBJ2-1, with a possible D match to TRBD2 (6 bases). Trimming took off 2 bases at V and 7 bases at J, with 15 bases between the two ends. Germline V gene lookup returns CDR1 MNHEY and CDR2 SMNVEV (reference sequence). The length of the CDR3 is 15 residues. CDR3 sequence: CASSLRRGSGNEQFF. CDR3 bases: TGTGCCAGCAGTTTACGACGGGGGTCGGGGAATGAGCAGTTCTTC.

The genes are TRBV29-1 and TRBJ2-2; maybe TRBD2 (5 bases). V was cut by 2 bases and J by 6 bases, with 13 bases left in between. Germline CDR1 is SQVTM and CDR2 is ANQGSEA. The length of the CDR3 is 14 residues. The CDR3 DNA follows: TGCAGCGTTGAAAATTGGGAGTCGGCCGGGGAGCTGTTTTTT. It encodes CSVENWESAGELFF.

CDR3 amino acids: CASSVEGSGGASLETQYF. For the CDR3, the DNA is TGTGCCAGCAGCGTAGAGGGTAGCGGGGGGGCCTCTTTGGAGACCCAGTACTTC. The chain combines TRBV9 with TRBJ2-5; 11 nucleotides align to TRBD2. The CDR3 runs to 18 residues. The V gene end was trimmed by 0 bases and the J gene end by 5 bases; junction bases not matched to a gene: 12. Germline-derived CDR1 and CDR2 are SGDLS and YYNGEE.

V usage is TRBV11-2 and J usage is TRBJ2-3, with a tentative D call TRBD1 (6 bases). Per the germline V gene, CDR1 is SGHAT and CDR2 is FQNNGV. V was trimmed by 5 bases and J by 3 bases, leaving 21 bases between them. This CDR3 spans 17 amino acids. The DNA for the CDR3 is TGTGCCAGCAGCCGCCCGCCGGACAGCCCTAGAACAGATACGCAGTATTTT. It translates to CASSRPPDSPRTDTQYF.